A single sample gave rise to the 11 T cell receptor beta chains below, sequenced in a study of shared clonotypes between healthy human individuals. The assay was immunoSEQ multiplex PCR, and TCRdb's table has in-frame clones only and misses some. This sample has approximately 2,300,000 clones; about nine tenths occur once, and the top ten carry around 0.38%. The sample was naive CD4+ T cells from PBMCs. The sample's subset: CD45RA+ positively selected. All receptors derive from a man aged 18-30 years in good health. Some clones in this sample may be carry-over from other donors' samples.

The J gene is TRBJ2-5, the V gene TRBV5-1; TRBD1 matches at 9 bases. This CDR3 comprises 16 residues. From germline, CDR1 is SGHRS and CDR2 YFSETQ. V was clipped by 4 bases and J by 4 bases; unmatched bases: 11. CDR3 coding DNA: TGCGCCAGCAGCCTAACGCGACAGGGGGGTTTAGAGACCCAGTACTTC. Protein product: CASSLTRQGGLETQYF.

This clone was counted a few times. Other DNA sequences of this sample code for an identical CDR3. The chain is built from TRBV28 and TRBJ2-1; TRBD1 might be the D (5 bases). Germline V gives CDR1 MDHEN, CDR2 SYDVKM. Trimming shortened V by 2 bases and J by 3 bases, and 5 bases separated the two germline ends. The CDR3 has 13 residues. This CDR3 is CASSLDSYNEQFF. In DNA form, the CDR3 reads TGTGCCAGCAGTTTAGACAGCTACAATGAGCAGTTCTTC.

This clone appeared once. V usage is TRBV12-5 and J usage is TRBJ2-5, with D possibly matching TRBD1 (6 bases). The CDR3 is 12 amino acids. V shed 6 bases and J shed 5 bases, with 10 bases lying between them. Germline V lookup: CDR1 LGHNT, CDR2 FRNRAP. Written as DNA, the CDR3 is TGTGCTAGTGGGGGGGCTGGGGAGACCCAGTACTTC. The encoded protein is CASGGAGETQYF.

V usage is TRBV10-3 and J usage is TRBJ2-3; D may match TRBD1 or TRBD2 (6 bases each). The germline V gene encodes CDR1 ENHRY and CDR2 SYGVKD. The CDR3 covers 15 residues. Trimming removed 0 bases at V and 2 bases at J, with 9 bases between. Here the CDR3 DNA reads TGTGCCATCAGTGAGTCAGGGGGGAACACAGATACGCAGTATTTT. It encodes CAISESGGNTDTQYF.

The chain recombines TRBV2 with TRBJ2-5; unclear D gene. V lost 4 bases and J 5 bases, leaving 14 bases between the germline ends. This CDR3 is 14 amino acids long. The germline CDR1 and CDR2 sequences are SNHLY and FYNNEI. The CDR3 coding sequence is TGTGCCAGCAGTGGTCCATTTGCGCAGGAGACCCAGTACTTC. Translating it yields CASSGPFAQETQYF. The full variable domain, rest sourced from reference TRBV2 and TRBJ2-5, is EPEVTQTPSHQVTQMGQEVILRCVPISNHLYFYWYRQILGQKVEFLVSFYNNEISEKSEIFDDQFSVERPDGSNFTLKIRSTKLEDSAMYFCASSGPFAQETQYFGPGTRLLVL.

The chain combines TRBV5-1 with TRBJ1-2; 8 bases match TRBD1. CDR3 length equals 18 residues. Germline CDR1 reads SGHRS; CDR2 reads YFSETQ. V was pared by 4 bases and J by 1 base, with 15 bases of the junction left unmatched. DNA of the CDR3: TGCGCCAGCAGCCCCCAAACAGGGGGACGCTTCTTTAACTATGGCTACACCTTC. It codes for CASSPQTGGRFFNYGYTF.

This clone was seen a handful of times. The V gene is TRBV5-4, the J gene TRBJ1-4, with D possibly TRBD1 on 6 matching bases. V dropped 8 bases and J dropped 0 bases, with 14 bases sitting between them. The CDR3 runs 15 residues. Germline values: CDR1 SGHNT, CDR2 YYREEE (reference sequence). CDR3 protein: CASKGGPSTNEKLFF. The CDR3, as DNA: TGTGCCAGTAAGGGGGGCCCCTCAACTAATGAAAAACTGTTTTTT.

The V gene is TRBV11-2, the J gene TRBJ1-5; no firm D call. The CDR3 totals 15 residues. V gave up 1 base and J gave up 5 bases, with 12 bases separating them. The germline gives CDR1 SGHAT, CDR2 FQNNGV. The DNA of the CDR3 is TGTGCCAGCAGCTTAGGCCCCGGTGGGTATCAGCCCCAGCATTTT. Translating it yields CASSLGPGGYQPQHF.

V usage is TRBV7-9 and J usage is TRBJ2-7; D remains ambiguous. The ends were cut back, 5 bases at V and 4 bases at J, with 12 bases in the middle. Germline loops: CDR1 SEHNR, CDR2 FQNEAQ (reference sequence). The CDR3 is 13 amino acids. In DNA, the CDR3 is TGTGCCAGCAGCCGGAGTGGGCCATACGAGCAGTACTTC. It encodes CASSRSGPYEQYF.

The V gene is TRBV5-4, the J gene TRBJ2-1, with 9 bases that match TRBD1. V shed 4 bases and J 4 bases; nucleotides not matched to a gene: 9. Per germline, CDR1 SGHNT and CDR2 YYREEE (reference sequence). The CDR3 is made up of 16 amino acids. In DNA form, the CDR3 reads TGTGCCAGCAGCATCTCAACCGGGACAGGGTACAATGAGCAGTTCTTC. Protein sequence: CASSISTGTGYNEQFF.

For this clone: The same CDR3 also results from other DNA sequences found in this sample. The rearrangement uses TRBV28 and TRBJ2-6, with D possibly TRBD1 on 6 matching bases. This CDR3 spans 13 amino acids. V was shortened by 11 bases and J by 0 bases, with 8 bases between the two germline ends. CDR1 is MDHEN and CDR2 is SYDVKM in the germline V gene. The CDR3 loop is CASRGSGANVLTF. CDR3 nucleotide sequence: TGTGCCTCCAGGGGCTCTGGGGCCAACGTCCTGACTTTC.